This TCR beta chain appears in the sequencing data of a study of blood T cell repertoires in COVID-19. The overall study: T cells, B-cell-depleted T cells, or PBMCs provided the cDNA or gDNA that served as material.

Germline assignment: CDR1 SGHRS and CDR2 YFSETQ. There are 14 residues in the CDR3. V was pared by 4 bases and J by 4 bases, with 14 bases between. Here immunoSEQ multiplex PCR was the method, and the copy in TCRdb shows in-frame clones only, minus some. Of 50,000 to 70,000 clones detected, around 87% appear once; the ten largest clones hold under 8%. The rearrangement uses TRBV5-1 and TRBJ1-2, with TRBD1 as a possible D gene (5 bases). This receptor was obtained from a man aged 55 to 70 with active or convalescent COVID-19. The specimen sequenced was peripheral blood. The CDR3 coding sequence is TGCGCCAGCAGCCCGGGGGGGTCCTTCTATGGCTACACCTTC. Translation: CASSPGGSFYGYTF.